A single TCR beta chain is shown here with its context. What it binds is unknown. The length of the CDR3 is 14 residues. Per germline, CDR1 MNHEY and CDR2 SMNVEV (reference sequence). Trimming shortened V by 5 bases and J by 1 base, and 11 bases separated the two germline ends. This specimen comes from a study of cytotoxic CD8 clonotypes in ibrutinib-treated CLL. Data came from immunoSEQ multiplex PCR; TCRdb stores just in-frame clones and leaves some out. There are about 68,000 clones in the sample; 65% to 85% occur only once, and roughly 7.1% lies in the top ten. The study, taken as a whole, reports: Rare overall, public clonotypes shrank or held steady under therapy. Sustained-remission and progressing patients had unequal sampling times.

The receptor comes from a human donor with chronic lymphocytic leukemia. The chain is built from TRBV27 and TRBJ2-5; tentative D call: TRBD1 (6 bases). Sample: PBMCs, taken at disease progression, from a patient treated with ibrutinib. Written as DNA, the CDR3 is TGTGCCAGCAGTCAAACACAGGGCCAAGAGACCCAGTACTTC. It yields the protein CASSQTQGQETQYF.